This T cell receptor beta chain was documented in a study of response to subunit inactivated influenza vaccine. Trimming pared 6 bases from V and 2 bases from J, leaving 15 bases between. The CDR3 consists of 15 residues. MiXCR, run by TCRdb on the RT-PCR reads, gives a single entry per CDR3 protein. The sample contains hundreds of thousands of distinct CDR3 sequences, 11% to 15% of which appear only once. This clonotype has ten or more counts. Antigen specificity is unknown. Study conclusions and caveats: The authors suggested that few new T cells are recruited per seasonal influenza vaccination.

The source of this sequence is a man aged 45 to 65 who received an inactivated influenza vaccine. Source: PBMCs from blood, taken 14 days before vaccination. V and J are TRBV12-3 or TRBV12-4 and TRBJ2-3; D is possibly TRBD1 or TRBD2 (5 bases each). Here the CDR3 reads CASSLTGTVTDTQYF. The CDR3 DNA is TGTGCCAGCAGCCTAACCGGGACCGTCACAGATACGCAGTATTTT.